This T cell receptor (beta chain) was identified during a study of early stage breast cancer tumors. TCRdb's copy holds only in-frame clones and misses some; the assay was immunoSEQ multiplex PCR. The table has around 31,000 clones, roughly four fifths seen once; the top ten hold roughly a tenth. This clone was detected only once. Trimming left V 3 bases short and J 4 bases short, with 7 bases between. Germline assignment: CDR1 SGHTA and CDR2 FQGNSA. The CDR3 covers 14 residues. The source material was breast tumor tissue. The J gene is TRBJ1-6, the V gene TRBV7-2; D remains unclear. This sequence was found in a person younger than 45 with breast cancer. Here the CDR3 reads CASSLAGYNSPLHF. CDR3 in DNA: TGTGCCAGCAGCTTGGCGGGGTATAATTCACCCCTCCACTTT.